Listed below are T cell receptor beta chains from one sample, sequenced in a study of blood T cell repertoires in COVID-19. Libraries were prepared by immunoSEQ multiplex PCR; TCRdb keeps only in-frame clonotypes and omits some of them. Seen here are approximately 200,000 clones, about 85% observed once, and the top ten hold over 1.5%. Sequenced: peripheral blood. Every receptor here comes from a man aged 70-80 years with acute or convalescent COVID-19. Both conserved end residues are part of each CDR3. A D gene is named only where the DNA matches it firmly. Part of the rows lack a size; the others show once, few, many or a class for expanded clones.

j_gene,d_gene,abundance,v_gene,CDR3nt,CDR3aa
TRBJ1-1,NA,NA,TRBV28,TGTGCCAGCAGTCCCGGGGCCCAAGGGGGCACTGAAGCTTTCTTT,CASSPGAQGGTEAFF
TRBJ2-1,NA,NA,TRBV14,TGTGCCAGCAGCCCTCAGGGGTTGAGGAGTTATGAGCAGTTCTTC,CASSPQGLRSYEQFF
TRBJ2-7,TRBD2,NA,TRBV5-4,TGTGCCAGCAGCCCGGGCGGACTAGCGGGAAGAGTAGAGCAGTACTTC,CASSPGGLAGRVEQYF
TRBJ1-6,TRBD1,NA,TRBV11-2,TGTGCCAGCAGCTTAGGATACAATACAGGGGGAAATTCACCCCTCCACTTT,CASSLGYNTGGNSPLHF
TRBJ1-2,NA,NA,TRBV20-1,TGCAGTGCTAGTTCAATAGACAGGAAGATCGGCTACACCTTC,CSASSIDRKIGYTF
TRBJ2-1,TRBD1,once,TRBV18,TGTGCCAGCTCACCCTTGACAGGGGTCACCTACAATGAGCAGTTCTTC,CASSPLTGVTYNEQFF
TRBJ1-2,TRBD1,NA,TRBV4-2,TGTGCCAGCAGCCAAGGGGGGACAGGGCGATATGGCTACACCTTC,CASSQGGTGRYGYTF
TRBJ1-1,NA,NA,TRBV9,TGTGCCAGCAGCGTAGATTGGCTTACTGAAGCTTTCTTT,CASSVDWLTEAFF
TRBJ2-1,NA,NA,TRBV2,TGTGCCAGCAGTGAACGGGCTGGGAGCTCCTACAATGAGCAGTTCTTC,CASSERAGSSYNEQFF
TRBJ2-2,NA,once,TRBV20-1,TGCAGTGCCCTTAGTTGGGGGGAGCTGTTTTTT,CSALSWGELFF
TRBJ2-1,NA,NA,TRBV6-1,TGTGCCAGCAGTGTGGCTAGCTCGAGCTCCTACAATGAGCAGTTCTTC,CASSVASSSSYNEQFF
TRBJ2-5,NA,NA,TRBV18,TGTGCCAGCTCCCCGACCGGGGGAGAGACCCAGTACTTC,CASSPTGGETQYF
TRBJ1-1,NA,NA,TRBV7-8,TGTGCCAGCAGCTTAGTACCCAGCACTGAAGCTTTCTTT,CASSLVPSTEAFF
TRBJ1-1,TRBD1,once,TRBV2,TGTGCCAGCAGTTCCAGGGGGCGCGGGACTGAAGCTTTCTTT,CASSSRGRGTEAFF
TRBJ2-2,TRBD1,NA,TRBV5-1,TGCGCCAGCAGCTCCGGGACAGGGGCCGGGGAGCTGTTTTTT,CASSSGTGAGELFF
TRBJ1-3,NA,NA,TRBV27,TGTGCCAGCAGTTTAGTAGGGGTAGCTGGAAACACCATATATTTT,CASSLVGVAGNTIYF
TRBJ2-7,NA,few,TRBV6-6,TGTGCCAGCAGTTACTCCCTACAGCAGTACTTC,CASSYSLQQYF
TRBJ2-5,TRBD1,NA,TRBV5-1,TGCGCCAGCAGCTTATCTGTGAACGGACAGGGTTGGGAGACCCAGTACTTC,CASSLSVNGQGWETQYF
TRBJ1-2,TRBD1,NA,TRBV19,TGTGCCAGTAGTATCGGACAGGGGGGTGGAGGCTACACCTTC,CASSIGQGGGGYTF
TRBJ1-6,NA,NA,TRBV18,TGTGCCAGCTCACCACTTCCGGTCTATAATTCACCCCTCCACTTT,CASSPLPVYNSPLHF
TRBJ1-2,NA,NA,TRBV6-5,TGTGCCAGCAGCTCCAGTGGGGGGGCTGGCTACACCTTC,CASSSSGGAGYTF
TRBJ1-3,NA,once,TRBV6-1,TGTGCCAGCAGTGAACACACAGGTCGAAACACCATATATTTT,CASSEHTGRNTIYF
TRBJ1-1,NA,once,TRBV2,TGTGCCAGCACCGGGAGGGGCGTCCACACTGAAGCTTTCTTT,CASTGRGVHTEAFF
TRBJ1-2,TRBD1,NA,TRBV28,TGTGCCAGCATTACAGGGGTTGGCTCCCGATATGGCTACACCTTC,CASITGVGSRYGYTF
TRBJ1-6,TRBD1,NA,TRBV6-2/TRBV6-3,TGTGCCAGCAGTCAGGACAGGAGGAATTCACCCCTCCACTTT,CASSQDRRNSPLHF
TRBJ1-6,NA,NA,TRBV3-1/TRBV3-2,TGTGCCAGCAGCCATATCTTCCCGAGTGGTTCGACTAGTTCACCCCTCCACTTT,CASSHIFPSGSTSSPLHF
TRBJ2-1,NA,NA,TRBV7-3,TGTGCCAGCAGCTCATACTCCGGGACTCTACTCAATGAGCAGTTCTTC,CASSSYSGTLLNEQFF
TRBJ1-3,NA,NA,TRBV3-1/TRBV3-2,TGTGCCAGCAGCCAAATAGGAAACACCATATATTTT,CASSQIGNTIYF
TRBJ1-6,NA,NA,TRBV9,TGTGCCAGCAGCGTAGGGGGGGTTCCGATAAATTCACCCCTCCACTTT,CASSVGGVPINSPLHF
TRBJ2-6,NA,NA,TRBV9,TGTGCCAGCAGCTTCTCCCGGGCGGGTGGGGCCAACGTCCTGACTTTC,CASSFSRAGGANVLTF
TRBJ2-1,NA,NA,TRBV28,TGTGCCAGCAGTTCTTTGAATGAGCAGTTCTTC,CASSSLNEQFF
TRBJ2-1,NA,NA,TRBV10-2,TGCGCCAGCAGCGAACAGGGTCGGGAGCAGTTCTTC,CASSEQGREQFF
TRBJ1-2,NA,NA,TRBV29-1,TGCAGCGTTGAAGAGGAGACAGGTTTTAGAAGCTACACCTTC,CSVEEETGFRSYTF
TRBJ1-1,NA,NA,TRBV7-8,TGTGCCAGCAGCTTATCAGACAGCAGAGCTTTCTTT,CASSLSDSRAFF
TRBJ2-3,TRBD2,NA,TRBV25-1,TGTGCCAGCAGTGAGGGACTAGCTCGGTTCGATACGCAGTATTTT,CASSEGLARFDTQYF
TRBJ2-1,TRBD2,NA,TRBV29-1,TGCAGCGTTAGTCGCGGGAGGGCCAATGAGCAGTTCTTC,CSVSRGRANEQFF
TRBJ1-1,NA,NA,TRBV9,TGTGCCAGCAGCGAAAGACGAGAGCACAGCATGAACACTGAAGCTTTCTTT,CASSERREHSMNTEAFF
TRBJ2-3,NA,NA,TRBV3-1/TRBV3-2,TGTGCCTGTAAACGACAGGGCACAGATACGCAGTATTTT,CACKRQGTDTQYF
TRBJ1-2,NA,NA,TRBV7-9,TGTGCCAGCAGCTTAGCACAGGCTTTCTATGGCTACACCTTC,CASSLAQAFYGYTF
TRBJ1-2,NA,NA,TRBV5-4,TGTGCCAGCAGCCCGGATTCTTCAGGGGACCTATGGGGCTACACCTTC,CASSPDSSGDLWGYTF
TRBJ2-5,TRBD1,NA,TRBV20-1,TGCAGTGCTAGTATGTTGACAGGGGGGGAAGAGACCCAGTACTTC,CSASMLTGGEETQYF
TRBJ1-1,NA,few,TRBV29-1,TGCAGCGTTGGCACCGCGTTTAGGGGAACTGAAGCTTTCTTT,CSVGTAFRGTEAFF
TRBJ2-3,NA,NA,TRBV21-1,TGTGCCAGCAGCGACGCGGGACTAGCGCCTCGCACAGATACGCAGTATTTT,CASSDAGLAPRTDTQYF
TRBJ1-3,NA,NA,TRBV27,TGTGCCAGCAGTCCGAATGGACTGGATCGAAACACCATATATTTT,CASSPNGLDRNTIYF
TRBJ1-1,NA,NA,TRBV3-1/TRBV3-2,TGTGCCAGCAGCCAAGTACGGGGTTTAACTGAAGCTTTCTTT,CASSQVRGLTEAFF
TRBJ1-1,NA,NA,TRBV5-1,TGCGCCAGCAGCTTGTCTTCGCGGCCGGGTAACACTGAAGCTTTCTTT,CASSLSSRPGNTEAFF